The source of this TCR beta chain is a study of CD8+ T cells in alopecia areata. This CDR3 is built from 15 residues. Trimming cost V 6 bases and J 8 bases; bases outside gene matches: 11. Germline CDR1 reads MNHEY; CDR2 reads SVGAGI. Extracted RNA was reverse transcribed into cDNA, the sequencing template. Measured with immunoSEQ multiplex PCR; TCRdb has only the in-frame clones, and not every one. The sample holds about 200,000 clones, about 60% seen once. The TCR was taken from a human donor with alopecia areata. The sample consisted of CD4+ T cells sorted from blood, taken at week 0. The chain combines TRBV6-5 with TRBJ2-1; 9 bases are shared with TRBD1. In nucleotides, the CDR3 is TGTGCCAGCAGAGGGGGGACAGGGAAGTTTTATGAGCAGTTCTTC. Residues: CASRGGTGKFYEQFF.